The T cell receptor (beta chain) under discussion was sequenced for a study of blood T cell repertoires in COVID-19. Germline CDR1 and CDR2: KGHSH and LQKENI. The CDR3 totals 13 residues. Trimming pared 4 bases from V and 5 bases from J, leaving 11 bases between. Clones were sequenced by immunoSEQ multiplex PCR, and TCRdb holds only the in-frame ones, with some missing. The sample lists 200,000 to 250,000 clones, roughly nine tenths occurring once. Recruitment covered over 20 US areas and drew participants whose ages spanned about 18 to 95 years. The sequenced sample was PBMCs or T cells enriched from blood (not recorded which). The receptor was isolated from a woman aged 50 to 65 in a cohort exposed to, infected with or recovered from COVID-19 (not recorded which). The rearrangement links TRBV18 to TRBJ1-1; possible D gene TRBD1, 6 bases. The CDR3 region is CASSLKGGTEAFF. CDR3 DNA sequence: TGTGCCAGCTCACTTAAAGGGGGAACTGAAGCTTTCTTT.